These T cell receptor beta chains were read from a single sample in a study of T cells in narcolepsy. Clones were sequenced by immunoSEQ multiplex PCR, and TCRdb holds only the in-frame ones, with some missing. This sample has approximately 22,000 clones, with just over 60% found just once. The sequenced sample consisted of memory (CD45RA-) CD4+ T cells from blood. Source of these receptors: a human donor in good health. Each CDR3 is given with its conserved first and last residue.

V gene	J gene	CDR3 protein
TRBV28	TRBJ2-1	CASAAGGSRGVNEQFF
TRBV5-1	TRBJ1-1	CASSLNRGTEAFF
TRBV28	TRBJ2-1	CASKGLRSSFYNEQFF
TRBV11-2	TRBJ1-6	CASSSNQRAPLHF
TRBV12-5	TRBJ2-7	CASGSSTSTTSSYEQYF
TRBV19	TRBJ2-5	CASSTSFGQGETQYF
TRBV5-6	TRBJ2-2	CASSYSGRSGELFF
TRBV6-1	TRBJ1-2	CASSDYRGGYTF
TRBV7-2	TRBJ1-2	CASSSPGSSQGYTF
TRBV2	TRBJ2-6	CASSASGGRAPGANVLTF
TRBV6-1	TRBJ2-7	CASRPNRDSTYEQYF
TRBV5-3	TRBJ1-2	CARSLGTGGQTSPCNYGYTF
TRBV6-5	TRBJ1-3	CASSRPENGNTIYF
TRBV30	TRBJ1-6	CAWKTGTGNSPLHF
TRBV5-5	TRBJ2-7	CASSLGWPGQGLYEQYF
TRBV29-1	TRBJ1-2	CSVEGGSVGYTF
TRBV30	TRBJ2-7	CAWKRTSGVYEQYF
TRBV29-1	TRBJ1-1	CSVGSGTGWNTEAFF
TRBV7-9	TRBJ2-5	CASSMSETQYF
TRBV6-1	TRBJ1-1	CASSGDRGGREAFF
TRBV2	TRBJ2-5	CASSEGHPGTQYF
TRBV5-4	TRBJ2-3	CASSPRTGGIDTQYF
TRBV5-4	TRBJ2-6	CASSFEAGSGANVLTF
TRBV28	TRBJ1-6	CATRRDSNNSPLHF
TRBV30	TRBJ1-4	CAWSLRANEKLFF
TRBV4-3	TRBJ2-3	CASSQDRAGRGDTQYF
TRBV30	TRBJ2-7	CAWSVGSGNYYEQYF
TRBV2	TRBJ1-1	CAGRQRPNTEAFF
TRBV5-1	TRBJ2-5	CASSFGREGETQYF
TRBV19	TRBJ2-5	CASSLGTSPETQYF
TRBV19	TRBJ1-5	CASSPGPGGVQPQHF
TRBV2	TRBJ1-6	CASIRDRALENSPLHF
TRBV18	TRBJ2-3	CASSVGAGAGDTQYF
TRBV7-8	TRBJ2-5	CASSATRTGRETQYF
TRBV21-1	TRBJ2-4	CASSKLGIAKNIQYF
TRBV2	TRBJ1-4	CASSERMVSAEKLFF
TRBV5-1	TRBJ1-5	CASSPTSRSNQPQHF
TRBV9	TRBJ2-2	CASSVVLGELFF
TRBV5-1	TRBJ2-1	CASSSYRGTEQFF
TRBV5-6	TRBJ2-2	CASSYGLPTGELFF
TRBV2	TRBJ2-7	CASGRMKGSEQYF
TRBV10-3	TRBJ2-3	CASEAGGGGTDTQYF
TRBV28	TRBJ1-5	CASTPEGASRSNQPQHF
TRBV7-2	TRBJ2-3	CASSLDSTGGRGTQYF
TRBV7-2	TRBJ2-1	CASSLDRDSKQFF
TRBV7-2	TRBJ1-1	CASSLKLGDTEAFF
TRBV28	TRBJ1-1	CASSSGTSNTEAFF
TRBV7-2	TRBJ2-5	CASSSTGGRERKTQYF
TRBV7-9	TRBJ2-3	CASSSSADTQYF
TRBV9	TRBJ1-3	CASSVSVGSGNTIYF
TRBV6-5	TRBJ2-3	CATLRSHRNTDTQYF
TRBV2	TRBJ1-6	CASSQRTASNSPLHF
TRBV7-2	TRBJ1-5	CASSPLTGNQPQHF
TRBV9	TRBJ1-3	CASSVGGGNTIYF